The 3 T cell receptor beta chains in this list originate from one sample, sequenced in a study of T cells in localized non-small cell lung cancer. Profiling relied on immunoSEQ multiplex PCR, and the TCRdb table lists in-frame clones only, not all of them. The sample lists some 1,900 clones; 20% to 30% were seen once. Sequenced here: normal lung tissue next to the tumor, sampled before any cancer treatment. These receptor sequences come from a woman aged 40-75 years with stage I lung adenocarcinoma.

This clone showed up just a few times. The chain combines TRBV11-3 with TRBJ1-2; 7 nucleotides agree with TRBD1. The CDR3 contains 15 residues. V shed 3 bases, J shed 7 bases, and the junction held 11 bases outside the gene matches. Germline CDR1 and CDR2: SGHNT and YENEEA. This CDR3 is CASSLDRNLGGGYTF. In DNA, the CDR3 is TGTGCCAGCAGCTTGGACAGGAACCTAGGCGGTGGCTACACCTTC.

The V gene is TRBV9, the J gene TRBJ2-3, with 8 bases aligning to TRBD2. The V and J ends lost 6 bases and 6 bases, in that order; junction bases with no gene match: 12. Germline CDR1 is SGDLS and CDR2 is YYNGEE. CDR3 size: 15 residues. The CDR3 reads CASNPAGASWDTQYF. CDR3 in DNA: TGTGCCAGCAACCCAGCGGGGGCTTCCTGGGATACGCAGTATTTT.

The sample holds a few counts of this clone. The gene calls are TRBV4-1 and TRBJ1-2, with D unclear. Looked up from germline, CDR1 is MGHRA and CDR2 is YSYEKL. Trimming took off 4 bases at V and 4 bases at J, with 10 bases between the two ends. This CDR3 region has 13 residues. This CDR3 reads CASSPRDSYGYTF. The CDR3 coding sequence is TGCGCCAGCAGCCCCCGGGATAGCTATGGCTACACCTTC.